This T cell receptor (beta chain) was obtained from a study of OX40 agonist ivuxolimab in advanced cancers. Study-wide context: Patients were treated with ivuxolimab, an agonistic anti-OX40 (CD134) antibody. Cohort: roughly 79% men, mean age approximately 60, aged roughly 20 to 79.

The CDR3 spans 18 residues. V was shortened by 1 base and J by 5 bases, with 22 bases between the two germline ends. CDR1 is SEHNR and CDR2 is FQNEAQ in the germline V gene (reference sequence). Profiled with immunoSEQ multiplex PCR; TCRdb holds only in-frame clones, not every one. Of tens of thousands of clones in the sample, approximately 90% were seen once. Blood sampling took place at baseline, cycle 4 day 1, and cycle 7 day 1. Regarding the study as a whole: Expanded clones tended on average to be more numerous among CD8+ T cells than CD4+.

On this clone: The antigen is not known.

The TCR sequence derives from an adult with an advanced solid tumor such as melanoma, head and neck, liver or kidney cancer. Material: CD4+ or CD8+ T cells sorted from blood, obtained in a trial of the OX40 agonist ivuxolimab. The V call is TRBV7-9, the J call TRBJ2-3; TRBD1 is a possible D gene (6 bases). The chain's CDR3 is CASSLGGEGTLRGDTQYF. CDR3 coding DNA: TGTGCCAGCAGCTTAGGGGGCGAAGGGACCCTCAGGGGAGATACGCAGTATTTT. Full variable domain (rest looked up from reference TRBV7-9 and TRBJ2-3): DTGVSQNPRHKITKRGQNVTFRCDPISEHNRLYWYRQTLGQGPEFLTYFQNEAQLEKSRLLSDRFSAERPKGSFSTLEIQRTEQGDSAMYLCASSLGGEGTLRGDTQYFGPGTRLTVL.